The present TCR beta chain was sequenced within a study of post-analysis software for immune sequencing data. Points from the study as a whole: In patients, about 5 TRBV segments were more frequent than in controls, with TRBV5-6, TRBV5-1 and TRBV20-1 among them.

In regard to this clonotype: The antigen is undetermined.

Carried by the TCR beta cDNA libraries were unique molecular identifiers. The T cell input of about 0.85 to 10 million gave 400,000 to 500,000 cDNA molecules. TCRdb fed the PCR reads into MiXCR, producing one record per CDR3 protein. The data contain roughly 580,000 distinct CDR3 sequences, roughly 46% of them seen just once; the ten biggest clones take up more than 1.5%. The CDR3 length is 13 residues. This receptor was identified in a girl under 18 with multiple sclerosis. The V gene is TRBV12-3 or TRBV12-4, the J gene TRBJ2-7, with a tentative D call TRBD2 (5 bases). Judging by the DNA end, TRBJ2-5 fits better; the J call may be wrong. Specimen: blood. The CDR3 nucleotides read TGTGCCAGTCTGGACGGAGCGGAGGAGACCCAGTACTTC. Amino acid sequence: CASLDGAEETQYF.